This TCR beta chain was sequenced during a study of Ad26.COV2.S vaccination and SARS-CoV-2 variants. Study-level information: Donor allocation was to the COV1001 Ad26.COV2.S trial arm. The study gave Ad26.COV2.S intramuscularly, once or twice 56 days apart.

Using immunoSEQ multiplex PCR, the repertoire was profiled, and TCRdb retains in-frame clones only, with some absent. In the table there are a few hundred thousand clones, roughly 91% of which are singletons. Documented treatment: roughly 19 received Ad26.COV2.S at low or high dose, single or two shots; roughly 5 received placebo; per-sample allocation not given. Samples were taken on day 63 after the first vaccine or placebo injection. V lost 6 bases and J lost 1; bases outside the gene matches: 11. The V gene's germline CDR1 is SGHTA and CDR2 FQGNSA. CDR3 length: 16 amino acids. The source of this sequence is a person aged 18-65 years who received the Ad26.COV2.S COVID-19 vaccine or a placebo. Sequenced material: peripheral blood, taken in a trial of Ad26.COV2.S vaccine versus placebo. The rearrangement uses TRBV7-2 and TRBJ2-5; TRBD2 aligns across 7 bases. The DNA for the CDR3 is TGTGCCAGCAGTACCTGGGCTAGCGGCCCCCAAGAGACCCAGTACTTC. This encodes CASSTWASGPQETQYF.